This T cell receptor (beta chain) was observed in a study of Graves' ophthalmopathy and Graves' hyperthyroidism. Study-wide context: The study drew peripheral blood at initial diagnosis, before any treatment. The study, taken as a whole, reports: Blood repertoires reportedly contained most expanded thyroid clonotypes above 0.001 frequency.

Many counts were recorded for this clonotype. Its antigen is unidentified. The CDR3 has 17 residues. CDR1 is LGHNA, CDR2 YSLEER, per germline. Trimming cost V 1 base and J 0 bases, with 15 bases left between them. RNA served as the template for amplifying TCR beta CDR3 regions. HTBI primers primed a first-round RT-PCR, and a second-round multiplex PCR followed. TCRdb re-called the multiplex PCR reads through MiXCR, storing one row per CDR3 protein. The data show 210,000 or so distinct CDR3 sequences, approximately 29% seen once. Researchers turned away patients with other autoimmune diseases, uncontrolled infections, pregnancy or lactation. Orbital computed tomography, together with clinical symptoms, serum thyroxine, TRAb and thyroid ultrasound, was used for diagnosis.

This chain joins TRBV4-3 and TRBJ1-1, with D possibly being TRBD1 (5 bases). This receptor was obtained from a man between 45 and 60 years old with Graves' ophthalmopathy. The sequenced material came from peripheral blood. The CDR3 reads CASSQGFAQVVNTEAFF. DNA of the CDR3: TGCGCCAGCAGCCAAGGTTTCGCACAGGTCGTGAACACTGAAGCTTTCTTT.